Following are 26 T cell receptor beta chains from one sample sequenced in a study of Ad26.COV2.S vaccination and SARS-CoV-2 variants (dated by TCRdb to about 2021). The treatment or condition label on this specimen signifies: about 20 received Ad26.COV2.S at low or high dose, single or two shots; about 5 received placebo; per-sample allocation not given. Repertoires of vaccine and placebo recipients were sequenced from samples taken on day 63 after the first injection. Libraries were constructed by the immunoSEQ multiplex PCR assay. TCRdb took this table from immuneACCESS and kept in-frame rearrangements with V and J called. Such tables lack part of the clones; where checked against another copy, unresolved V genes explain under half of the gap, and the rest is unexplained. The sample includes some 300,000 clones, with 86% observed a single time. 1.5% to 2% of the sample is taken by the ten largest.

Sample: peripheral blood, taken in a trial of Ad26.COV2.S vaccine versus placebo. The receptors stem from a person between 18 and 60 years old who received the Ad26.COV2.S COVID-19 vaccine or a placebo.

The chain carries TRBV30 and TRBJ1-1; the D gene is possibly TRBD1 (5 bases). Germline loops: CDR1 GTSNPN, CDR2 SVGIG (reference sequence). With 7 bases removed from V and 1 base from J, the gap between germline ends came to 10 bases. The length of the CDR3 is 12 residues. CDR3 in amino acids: CAYRFPNTEAFF. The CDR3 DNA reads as TGTGCCTACAGGTTCCCGAACACTGAAGCTTTCTTT.

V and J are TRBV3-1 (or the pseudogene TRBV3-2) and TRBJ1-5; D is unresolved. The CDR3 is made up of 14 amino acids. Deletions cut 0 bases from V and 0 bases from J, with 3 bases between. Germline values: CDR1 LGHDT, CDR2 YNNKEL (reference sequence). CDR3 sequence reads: CASSQDYSNQPQHF. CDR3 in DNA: TGTGCCAGCAGCCAAGACTATAGCAATCAGCCCCAGCATTTT.

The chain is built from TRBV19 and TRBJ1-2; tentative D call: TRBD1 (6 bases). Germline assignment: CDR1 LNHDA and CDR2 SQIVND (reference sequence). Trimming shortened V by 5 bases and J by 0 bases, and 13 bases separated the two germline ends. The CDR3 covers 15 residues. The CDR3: CASSPRTATNYGYTF. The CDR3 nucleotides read TGTGCCAGTAGTCCCCGGACAGCTACTAACTATGGCTACACCTTC.

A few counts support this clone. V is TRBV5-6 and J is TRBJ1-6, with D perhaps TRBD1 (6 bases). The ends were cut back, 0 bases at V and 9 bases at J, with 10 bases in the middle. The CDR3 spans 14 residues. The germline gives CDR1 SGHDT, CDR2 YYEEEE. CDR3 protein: CASSLGGGASPLHF. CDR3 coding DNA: TGTGCCAGCAGCTTGGGAGGGGGTGCTTCACCCCTCCACTTT.

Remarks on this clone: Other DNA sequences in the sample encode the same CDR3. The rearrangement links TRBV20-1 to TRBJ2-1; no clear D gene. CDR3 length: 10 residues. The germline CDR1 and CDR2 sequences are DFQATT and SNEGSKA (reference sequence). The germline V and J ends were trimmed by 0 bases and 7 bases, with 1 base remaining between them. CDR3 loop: CSARDNEQFF. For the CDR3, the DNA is TGCAGTGCTAGAGATAATGAGCAGTTCTTC.

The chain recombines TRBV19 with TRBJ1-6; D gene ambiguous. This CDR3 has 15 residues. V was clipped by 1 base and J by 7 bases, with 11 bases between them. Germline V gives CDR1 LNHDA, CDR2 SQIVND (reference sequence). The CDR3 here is CASSIGGGNNSPLHF. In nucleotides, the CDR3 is TGTGCCAGTAGTATAGGTGGAGGGAACAATTCACCCCTCCACTTT.

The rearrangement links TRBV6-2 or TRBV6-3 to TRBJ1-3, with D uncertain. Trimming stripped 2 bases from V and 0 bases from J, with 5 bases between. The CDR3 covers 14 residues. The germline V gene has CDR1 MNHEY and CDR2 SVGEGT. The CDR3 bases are TGTGCCAGCAGTTACACCTACTCTGGAAACACCATATATTTT. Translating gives CASSYTYSGNTIYF.

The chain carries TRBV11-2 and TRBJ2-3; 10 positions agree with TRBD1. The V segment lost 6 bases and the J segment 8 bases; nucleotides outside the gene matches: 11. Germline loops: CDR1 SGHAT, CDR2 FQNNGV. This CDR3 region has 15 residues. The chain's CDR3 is CASRDRGTGAGTQYF. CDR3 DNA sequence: TGTGCCAGCAGGGATAGGGGGACAGGGGCGGGTACGCAGTATTTT.

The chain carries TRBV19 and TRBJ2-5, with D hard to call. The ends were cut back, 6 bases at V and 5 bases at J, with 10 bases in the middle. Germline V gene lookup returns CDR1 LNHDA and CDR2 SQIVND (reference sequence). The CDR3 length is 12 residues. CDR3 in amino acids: CASSTVGETQYF. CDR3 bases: TGTGCCAGTAGCACCGTAGGGGAGACCCAGTACTTC. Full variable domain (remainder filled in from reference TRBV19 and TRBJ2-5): DGGITQSPKYLFRKEGQNVTLSCEQNLNHDAMYWYRQDPGQGLRLIYYSQIVNDFQKGDIAEGYSVSREKKESFPLTVTSAQKNPTAFYLCASSTVGETQYFGPGTRLLVL.

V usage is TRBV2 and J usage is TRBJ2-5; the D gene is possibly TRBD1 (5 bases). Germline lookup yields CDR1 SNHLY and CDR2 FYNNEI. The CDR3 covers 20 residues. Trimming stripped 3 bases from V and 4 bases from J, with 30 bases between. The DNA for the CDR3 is TGTGCCAGCAGTGATAGTGCCGTCAAGTCAGGGCGTCTTATGAGAGAGACCCAGTACTTC. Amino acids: CASSDSAVKSGRLMRETQYF.

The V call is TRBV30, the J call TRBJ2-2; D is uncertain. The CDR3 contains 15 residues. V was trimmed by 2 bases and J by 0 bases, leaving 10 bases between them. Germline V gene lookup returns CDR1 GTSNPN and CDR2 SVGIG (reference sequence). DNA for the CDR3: TGTGCCTGGAGTATGGGTGGAGCGAACACCGGGGAGCTGTTTTTT. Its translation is CAWSMGGANTGELFF.

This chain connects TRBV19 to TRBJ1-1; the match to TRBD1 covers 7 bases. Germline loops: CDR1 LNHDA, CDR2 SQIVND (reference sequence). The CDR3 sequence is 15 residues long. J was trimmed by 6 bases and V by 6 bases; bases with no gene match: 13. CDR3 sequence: CASSLGGVLISEAFF. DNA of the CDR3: TGTGCCAGTAGCCTAGGGGGCGTATTAATCTCTGAAGCTTTCTTT.

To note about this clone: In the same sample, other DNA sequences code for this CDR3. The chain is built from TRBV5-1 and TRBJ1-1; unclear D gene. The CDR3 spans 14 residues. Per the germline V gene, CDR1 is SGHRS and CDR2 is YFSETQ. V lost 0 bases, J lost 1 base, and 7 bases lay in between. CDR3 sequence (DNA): TGCGCCAGCAGCTTGGCACAGCAGAACACTGAAGCTTTCTTT. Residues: CASSLAQQNTEAFF.

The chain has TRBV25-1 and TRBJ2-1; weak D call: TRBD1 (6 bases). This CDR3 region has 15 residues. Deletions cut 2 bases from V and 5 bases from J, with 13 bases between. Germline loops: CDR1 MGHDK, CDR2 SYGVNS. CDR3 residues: CASSEGQLYNNEQFF. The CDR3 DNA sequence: TGTGCCAGCAGTGAAGGACAGCTCTATAACAATGAGCAGTTCTTC.

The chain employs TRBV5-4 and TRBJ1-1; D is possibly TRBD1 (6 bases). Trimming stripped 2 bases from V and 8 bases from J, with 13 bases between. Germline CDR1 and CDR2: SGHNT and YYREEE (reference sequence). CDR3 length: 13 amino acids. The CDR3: CASSFQGTGEAFF. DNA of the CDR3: TGTGCCAGCAGCTTTCAGGGGACCGGCGAAGCTTTCTTT.

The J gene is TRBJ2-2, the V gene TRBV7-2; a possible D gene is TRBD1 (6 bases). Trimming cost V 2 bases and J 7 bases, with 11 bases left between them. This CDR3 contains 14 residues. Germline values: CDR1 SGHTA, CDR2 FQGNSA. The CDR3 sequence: CASSLFPRGGELFF. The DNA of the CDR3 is TGTGCCAGCAGCTTATTTCCCAGGGGCGGGGAGCTGTTTTTT.

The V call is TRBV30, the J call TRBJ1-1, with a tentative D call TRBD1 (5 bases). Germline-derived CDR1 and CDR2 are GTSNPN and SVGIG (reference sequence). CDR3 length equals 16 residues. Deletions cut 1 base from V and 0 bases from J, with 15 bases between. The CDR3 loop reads CAWSDRGRVMNTEAFF. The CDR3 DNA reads TGTGCCTGGAGTGACCGGGGCAGAGTCATGAACACTGAAGCTTTCTTT.

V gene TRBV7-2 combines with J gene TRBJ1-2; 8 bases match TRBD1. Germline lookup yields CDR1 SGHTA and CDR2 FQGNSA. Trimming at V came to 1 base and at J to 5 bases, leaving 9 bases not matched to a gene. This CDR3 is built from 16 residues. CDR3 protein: CASSLGGVRGQYGYTF. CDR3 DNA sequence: TGTGCCAGCAGCTTAGGGGGGGTCAGGGGGCAATATGGCTACACCTTC.

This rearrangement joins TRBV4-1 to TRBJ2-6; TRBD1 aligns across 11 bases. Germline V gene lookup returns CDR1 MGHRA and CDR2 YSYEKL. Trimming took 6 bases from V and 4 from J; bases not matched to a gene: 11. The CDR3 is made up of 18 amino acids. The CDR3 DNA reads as TGCGCCAGCAGTCTTGTCCCGGGACAGGGGGTCGGGGCCAACGTCCTGACTTTC. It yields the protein CASSLVPGQGVGANVLTF.

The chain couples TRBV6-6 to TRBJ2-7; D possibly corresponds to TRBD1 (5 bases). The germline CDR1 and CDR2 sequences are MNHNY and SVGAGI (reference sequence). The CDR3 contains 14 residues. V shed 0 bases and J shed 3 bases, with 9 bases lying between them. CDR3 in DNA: TGTGCCAGCAGTTACTCGCAGGGTTACTACGAGCAGTACTTC. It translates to CASSYSQGYYEQYF.

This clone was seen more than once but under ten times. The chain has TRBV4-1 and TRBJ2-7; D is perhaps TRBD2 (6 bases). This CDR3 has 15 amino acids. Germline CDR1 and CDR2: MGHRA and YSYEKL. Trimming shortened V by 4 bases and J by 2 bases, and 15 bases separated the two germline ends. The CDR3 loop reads CASSPYWGVTYEQYF. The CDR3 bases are TGCGCCAGCAGCCCTTACTGGGGGGTCACCTACGAGCAGTACTTC.

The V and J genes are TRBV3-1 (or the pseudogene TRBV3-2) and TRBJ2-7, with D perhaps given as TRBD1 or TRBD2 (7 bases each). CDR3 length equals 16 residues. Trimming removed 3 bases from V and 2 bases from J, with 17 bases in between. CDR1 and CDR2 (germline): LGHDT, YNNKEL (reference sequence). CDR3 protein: CASSQTRGRGPYEQYF. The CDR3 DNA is TGTGCCAGCAGCCAGACGCGGGGGAGGGGGCCCTACGAGCAGTACTTC.

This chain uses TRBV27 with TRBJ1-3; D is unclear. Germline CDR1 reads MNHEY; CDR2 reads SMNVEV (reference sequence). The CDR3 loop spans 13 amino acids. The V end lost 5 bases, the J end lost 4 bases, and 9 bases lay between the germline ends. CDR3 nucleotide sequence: TGTGCCAGCAGTCCTCGCGCCGGAAACACCATATATTTT. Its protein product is CASSPRAGNTIYF.

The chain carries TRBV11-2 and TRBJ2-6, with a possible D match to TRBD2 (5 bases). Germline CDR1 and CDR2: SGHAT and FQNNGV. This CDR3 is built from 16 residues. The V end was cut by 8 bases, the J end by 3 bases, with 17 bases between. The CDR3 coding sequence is TGTGCCAGCGCCCAAGGTCGGGCGGGTGGGGCCAACGTCCTGACTTTC. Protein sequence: CASAQGRAGGANVLTF.

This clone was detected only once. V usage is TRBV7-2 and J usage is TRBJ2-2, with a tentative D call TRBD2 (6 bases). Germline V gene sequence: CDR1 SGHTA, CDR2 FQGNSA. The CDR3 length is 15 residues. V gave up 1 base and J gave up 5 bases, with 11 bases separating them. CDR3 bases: TGTGCCAGCAGCTTAGTAGCGGCCGCAACCGGGGAGCTGTTTTTT. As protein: CASSLVAAATGELFF.

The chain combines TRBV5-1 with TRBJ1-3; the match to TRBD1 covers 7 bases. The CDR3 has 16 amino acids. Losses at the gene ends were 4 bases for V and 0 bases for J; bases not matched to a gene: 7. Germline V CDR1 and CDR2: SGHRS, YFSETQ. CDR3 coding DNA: TGCGCCAGCAGCCCCGGGACAGCCGTCTCTGGAAACACCATATATTTT. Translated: CASSPGTAVSGNTIYF.